Described below is a single T cell receptor beta chain sequence and its context. Its antigen is unknown. Sequencing used immunoSEQ multiplex PCR; TCRdb keeps in-frame clones, though not all of them. The sample holds over 120,000 clones; 87% are singletons and the top ten take less than 5.5%. The donors were members of the roughly 130-subject validation cohort (separate from the roughly 700-subject first cohort). The entry originates in a study of cytomegalovirus exposure and HLA in healthy donors. Whole-study results and caveats: Cytomegalovirus-associated TCR beta chains were listed, numbering roughly 150. CMV antigen specificity of three CMV-associated chains was confirmed in vitro.

The CDR3 runs to 12 residues. The germline V gene has CDR1 MNHNS and CDR2 SASEGT. V was pared by 6 bases and J by 5 bases, with 4 bases of the junction left unmatched. This rearrangement joins TRBV6-1 to TRBJ2-7, with TRBD1 matching 7 bases. The sample comprised PBMCs. The source is a man between 18 and 29 years old in good health and CMV-seropositive. CDR3 in DNA: TGTGCCAGCAGCCAACAGGGGAACGAGCAGTACTTC. Its translation is CASSQQGNEQYF.